This TCR beta chain is from a study of cytomegalovirus exposure and HLA in healthy donors. General study results and limits: TCR beta chain V- and J-gene trimming was linked, in a later analysis, to a missense variant in DCLRE1C.

The length of the CDR3 is 13 residues. Germline V CDR1 and CDR2: SGHTA, FQGTGA. Trimming took off 3 bases at V and 2 bases at J, with 6 bases between the two ends. On this clone: Its antigen is currently unknown.

The PCR contained 60 Vbeta and 13 Jbeta primers. Sequencing used immunoSEQ multiplex PCR; TCRdb keeps in-frame clones, though not all of them. This table has some 120,000 clones, 75% to 85% appearing once. The TCR comes from a woman in her 50s in good health and CMV-seropositive. The sequenced material came from PBMCs. The chain carries TRBV7-3 and TRBJ2-3, with no clear D. As DNA, the CDR3 is TGTGCCAGCAGCTTCGACAACACAGATACGCAGTATTTT. Protein sequence: CASSFDNTDTQYF.